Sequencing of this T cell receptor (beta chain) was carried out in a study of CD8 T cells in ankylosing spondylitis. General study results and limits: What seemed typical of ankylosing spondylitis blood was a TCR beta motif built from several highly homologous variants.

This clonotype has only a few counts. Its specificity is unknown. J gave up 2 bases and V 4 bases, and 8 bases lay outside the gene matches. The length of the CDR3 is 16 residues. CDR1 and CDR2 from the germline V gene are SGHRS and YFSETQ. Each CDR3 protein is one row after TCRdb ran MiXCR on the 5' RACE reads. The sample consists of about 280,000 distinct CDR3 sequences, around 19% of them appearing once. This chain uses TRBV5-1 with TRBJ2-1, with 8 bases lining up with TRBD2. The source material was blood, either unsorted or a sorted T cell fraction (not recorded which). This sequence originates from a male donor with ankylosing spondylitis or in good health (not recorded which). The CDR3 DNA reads TGCGCCAGCAGCCTTAGCGGGGACCCTACCTACAATGAGCAGTTCTTC. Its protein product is CASSLSGDPTYNEQFF. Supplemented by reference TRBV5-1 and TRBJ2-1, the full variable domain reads KAGVTQTPRYLIKTRGQQVTLSCSPISGHRSVSWYQQTPGQGLQFLFEYFSETQRNKGNFPGRFSGRQFSNSRSEMNVSTLELGDSALYLCASSLSGDPTYNEQFFGPGTRLTVL.